The 27 T cell receptor beta chains below were found in one sample sequenced in a study of a mutant IDH1 vaccine in newly diagnosed glioma. Here immunoSEQ multiplex PCR was the method, and the copy in TCRdb shows in-frame clones only, minus some. The sample shows almost 25,000 clones, around 76% of them seen only once. The antigens these receptors bind are not known. As for time point: week 47, end of study. One vaccine dose held 300 ug of mutant IDH1 20-mer peptide and came with topical imiquimod. The sequenced sample was PBMCs, obtained from a glioma patient whose treatment included an IDH1 peptide vaccine. The receptor set was obtained from a man aged 40-55 years with glioma. Some clones in this sample may be carry-over from other donors' samples.

In its sample, this clone was seen once. The chain has TRBV4-3 and TRBJ1-4; possible D gene TRBD1, 5 bases. This CDR3 has 16 residues. Per the germline V gene, CDR1 is LGHNA and CDR2 is YSLEER. With 0 bases removed from V and 2 bases from J, the gap between germline ends came to 10 bases. The chain's CDR3 is CASSQDWAGTNEKLFF. In DNA form, the CDR3 reads TGCGCCAGCAGCCAAGATTGGGCAGGGACTAATGAAAAACTGTTTTTT.

The genes are TRBV6-5 and TRBJ2-1; D gene unclear. This CDR3 contains 14 residues. The V gene lost 5 bases and the J gene lost 8 bases, with 16 bases spanning the gap. Germline values: CDR1 MNHEY, CDR2 SVGAGI. The CDR3 region is CASSPGLITHEQFF. The CDR3 region has the DNA TGTGCCAGCAGTCCCGGGCTAATCACCCATGAGCAGTTCTTC.

The rearrangement joins TRBV2 to TRBJ2-1; 9 bases are a match to TRBD2. The CDR3 runs 14 residues. J gave up 8 bases and V 6 bases, and 8 bases lay outside the gene matches. Per the germline V gene, CDR1 is SNHLY and CDR2 is FYNNEI. The CDR3 nucleotides read TGTGCCAGCAGACCGGGACTAGCAACTCATGAGCAGTTCTTC. The encoded protein is CASRPGLATHEQFF.

The chain is built from TRBV5-5 and TRBJ1-6; TRBD1 agrees at 7 bases. The CDR3 spans 14 residues. Germline V CDR1 and CDR2: SGHKS, YYEKEE (reference sequence). V dropped 6 bases and J dropped 6; count of bases not matched to a gene: 6. The CDR3 here is CASTGTAVNSPLHF. In nucleotides, the CDR3 is TGTGCCAGCACCGGGACAGCGGTTAATTCACCCCTCCACTTT.

The chain couples TRBV11-2 to TRBJ1-6, with TRBD1 identical over 7 bases. CDR1 and CDR2 from the germline V gene are SGHAT and FQNNGV. This CDR3 spans 18 amino acids. V was clipped by 3 bases and J by 7 bases; unmatched bases: 15. The CDR3 bases are TGTGCCAGCAGCTTTTCGGCCCGAGGTGCAGGGGGGAATTCACCCCTCCACTTT. It specifies CASSFSARGAGGNSPLHF.

The chain combines TRBV15 with TRBJ1-1; possibly TRBD1 for D (5 bases). Germline values: CDR1 LNHNV, CDR2 YYDKDF (reference sequence). This CDR3 is 15 amino acids long. V lost 1 base to trimming and J lost 0 bases, with 9 bases between them. The CDR3 nucleotides read TGTGCCACCAGCAGAGCCCAGGGAATGAACACTGAAGCTTTCTTT. Its protein product is CATSRAQGMNTEAFF. Based on the CDR3 plus reference TRBV15 and TRBJ1-1, the full variable domain is DAMVIQNPRYQVTQFGKPVTLSCSQTLNHNVMYWYQQKSSQAPKLLFHYYDKDFNNEADTPDNFQSRRPNTSFCFLDIRSPGLGDTAMYLCATSRAQGMNTEAFFGQGTRLTVV.

The chain has TRBV5-1 and TRBJ2-7; 10 nucleotides match TRBD1. From germline, CDR1 is SGHRS and CDR2 YFSETQ. J lost 2 bases, V lost 4 bases, and 6 bases had no gene match. The CDR3 runs to 15 residues. The CDR3 sequence: CASSIAGTGAYEQYF. The CDR3 DNA reads as TGCGCCAGCAGCATTGCCGGGACAGGGGCCTACGAGCAGTACTTC.

This sequence joins TRBV7-2 and TRBJ1-6; 10 positions match TRBD1. The CDR3 is made up of 17 amino acids. Trimming cost V 4 bases and J 6 bases; bases outside gene matches: 9. CDR1 and CDR2 (germline): SGHTA, FQGNSA. For the CDR3, the DNA is TGTGCCAGCAGCTATTCCGGGACAGGGGCCCCTAATTCACCCCTCCACTTT. Protein product: CASSYSGTGAPNSPLHF. Full variable domain (missing parts from reference TRBV7-2 and TRBJ1-6): GAGVSQSPSNKVTEKGKDVELRCDPISGHTALYWYRQSLGQGLEFLIYFQGNSAPDKSGLPSDRFSAERTGGSVSTLTIQRTQQEDSAVYLCASSYSGTGAPNSPLHFGNGTRLTVT.

This clone occurred once. J is TRBJ2-1 and V is TRBV15, with unresolved D. Trimming took off 4 bases at V and 5 bases at J, with 6 bases between the two ends. CDR3 size: 12 residues. The germline V gene has CDR1 LNHNV and CDR2 YYDKDF (reference sequence). CDR3: CATSTVDNEQFF. The CDR3 DNA reads TGTGCCACCAGCACAGTAGACAATGAGCAGTTCTTC. Full variable domain (outside the CDR3, taken from reference TRBV15 and TRBJ2-1): DAMVIQNPRYQVTQFGKPVTLSCSQTLNHNVMYWYQQKSSQAPKLLFHYYDKDFNNEADTPDNFQSRRPNTSFCFLDIRSPGLGDTAMYLCATSTVDNEQFFGPGTRLTVL.

V usage is TRBV5-1 and J usage is TRBJ1-2, with D tentatively TRBD1 (5 bases). The CDR3 has 13 residues. The ends were cut back, 1 base at V and 6 bases at J, with 10 bases in the middle. The germline V gene has CDR1 SGHRS and CDR2 YFSETQ. CDR3: CASSLSGTDGYTF. The CDR3 coding sequence is TGCGCCAGCAGCTTGTCCGGGACCGATGGCTACACCTTC.

This chain connects TRBV5-5 to TRBJ1-1; D not resolved. V was shortened by 2 bases and J by 4 bases, with 15 bases between the two germline ends. In germline, CDR1 is SGHKS, CDR2 YYEKEE (reference sequence). This CDR3 comprises 15 residues. CDR3 DNA sequence: TGTGCCAGCAGCTTCTCCCCGGAGAGAAGCACTGAAGCTTTCTTT. It specifies CASSFSPERSTEAFF.

This sequence joins TRBV9 and TRBJ2-3; D gene uncertain. The V end lost 3 bases, the J end lost 2 bases, and 1 base lay between the germline ends. Per germline, CDR1 SGDLS and CDR2 YYNGEE. The CDR3 runs 11 residues. The CDR3 DNA follows: TGTGCCAGCAGCGACACAGATACGCAGTATTTT. Its translation: CASSDTDTQYF. The full variable domain, its missing parts supplied by reference TRBV9 and TRBJ2-3, is DSGVTQTPKHLITATGQRVTLRCSPRSGDLSVYWYQQSLDQGLQFLIQYYNGEERAKGNILERFSAQQFPDLHSELNLSSLELGDSALYFCASSDTDTQYFGPGTRLTVL.

A single count supports this clone. The chain uses TRBV5-1 and TRBJ2-3; perhaps TRBD2 as D (6 bases). CDR1 is SGHRS, CDR2 YFSETQ, per germline. V lost 7 bases, J lost 6 bases, and 15 bases lay in between. The length of the CDR3 is 13 residues. CDR3 region: CASSGTRDDTQYF. The CDR3 nucleotides are TGCGCCAGCTCCGGGACTCGTGACGATACGCAGTATTTT.

This clone was counted a single time. The chain joins TRBV25-1 to TRBJ1-2, with D perhaps TRBD1 (6 bases). This CDR3 is built from 13 residues. V was trimmed by 1 base and J by 9 bases, leaving 12 bases between them. CDR1 is MGHDK and CDR2 is SYGVNS in the germline V gene. CDR3 loop: CASSESYRDSYTF. The CDR3 nucleotides read TGTGCCAGCAGTGAATCTTACAGGGATAGCTACACCTTC.

V usage is TRBV7-2 and J usage is TRBJ1-3; tentative D call: TRBD1 (5 bases). V lost 2 bases and J lost 4, with 6 bases in between. Germline loops: CDR1 SGHTA, CDR2 FQGNSA. CDR3 size: 13 residues. The CDR3 loop is CASSLNRGNTIYF. The CDR3, as DNA: TGTGCCAGCAGCTTAAACAGGGGAAACACCATATATTTT.

The genes are TRBV4-2 and TRBJ1-1; the D is unclear. V lost 0 bases, J lost 1 base, and 9 bases lay in between. Germline assignment: CDR1 LGHNA and CDR2 YNFKEQ. There are 15 residues in the CDR3. This chain's CDR3 is CASSQDKDENTEAFF. The CDR3 nucleotides are TGTGCCAGCAGCCAAGATAAAGACGAGAACACTGAAGCTTTCTTT.

The rearrangement joins TRBV28 to TRBJ2-6; no clear D gene. Germline V gene data show CDR1 as MDHEN and CDR2 as SYDVKM. The CDR3 is 17 residues long. The V and J ends lost 3 bases and 0 bases respectively, with 12 bases between them. The CDR3 coding sequence is TGTGCCAGCAGTTTCCCACGGGCAGTCTCTGGGGCCAACGTCCTGACTTTC. It is translated as CASSFPRAVSGANVLTF.

This clone was picked up one time. The chain combines TRBV6-1 with TRBJ1-4; TRBD1 matches 7 bases. The CDR3 totals 17 residues. Germline V CDR1 and CDR2: MNHNS, SASEGT. The ends lost 1 base at V and 8 bases at J; junction bases unmatched: 13. Here the CDR3 reads CASSEVSRGRGREKLFF. CDR3 bases: TGTGCCAGCAGTGAAGTCTCCCGGGGGAGGGGGCGAGAAAAACTGTTTTTT.

This clone was seen a few times. V and J are TRBV12-5 and TRBJ1-1, with a possible D match to TRBD1 (6 bases). Deletions cut 0 bases from V and 0 bases from J, with 20 bases between. This CDR3 contains 19 residues. Germline CDR1 and CDR2: LGHNT and FRNRAP. Here the CDR3 DNA reads TGTGCTAGTGGTTTGGTACCCATCCTTTCTGGGGGCATGAACACTGAAGCTTTCTTT. It yields the protein CASGLVPILSGGMNTEAFF.

This clone was seen just once. CDR3 DNA: TGTGCCAGCAGTTACCACTCCCGATATAATTCACCCCTCCACTTT. Translation: CASSYHSRYNSPLHF. V gene TRBV6-6 combines with J gene TRBJ1-6, with D hard to call. V was cut by 2 bases and J by 4 bases, with 9 bases left in between. The CDR3 length is 15 residues. The V gene's germline CDR1 is MNHNY and CDR2 SVGAGI (reference sequence).

The chain uses TRBV19 and TRBJ2-7; D gene uncertain. V gave up 5 bases and J gave up 0 bases, with 11 bases separating them. From germline, CDR1 is LNHDA and CDR2 SQIVND (reference sequence). CDR3 size: 14 residues. The CDR3 here is CASSPSTGSYEQYF. The CDR3 DNA sequence: TGTGCCAGTAGTCCATCGACGGGCTCCTACGAGCAGTACTTC.

The table lists this clone with a count of one. This chain uses TRBV5-6 with TRBJ1-2; TRBD1 agrees at 9 bases. The germline V gene has CDR1 SGHDT and CDR2 YYEEEE. V was pared by 2 bases and J by 8 bases, with 7 bases of the junction left unmatched. The CDR3 has 14 residues. CDR3 bases: TGTGCCAGCAGCTTCTTGGGACAGGGTAGCGGCTACACCTTC. Translation gives CASSFLGQGSGYTF.

The gene calls are TRBV6-5 and TRBJ2-7; 7 bases are a match to TRBD1. J gave up 0 bases and V 6 bases, and 5 bases lay outside the gene matches. CDR1 and CDR2 from the germline V gene are MNHEY and SVGAGI. The CDR3 is made up of 14 amino acids. In nucleotides, the CDR3 is TGTGCCAGCAGCCCGACAGGGAGCTCCTACGAGCAGTACTTC. Translated, it gives CASSPTGSSYEQYF.

This sequence joins TRBV7-6 and TRBJ1-6; D is unresolved. Germline V gives CDR1 SGHVS, CDR2 FNYEAQ. V lost 2 bases to trimming and J lost 5 bases, with 10 bases between them. This CDR3 comprises 15 residues. This CDR3 is CASSLRGRDNSPLHF. The CDR3, as DNA: TGTGCCAGCAGCTTACGGGGAAGGGATAATTCACCCCTCCACTTT.

V and J are TRBV7-9 and TRBJ1-1; D is unresolved. CDR1 and CDR2 from the germline V gene are SEHNR and FQNEAQ (reference sequence). The germline V and J ends were trimmed by 0 bases and 7 bases, with 12 bases remaining between them. The CDR3 is made up of 14 amino acids. The CDR3 sequence is CASSLAGGIDEAFF. The CDR3 DNA follows: TGTGCCAGCAGCTTAGCAGGAGGGATCGATGAAGCTTTCTTT. Complete variable domain (other parts from reference TRBV7-9 and TRBJ1-1): DTGVSQNPRHKITKRGQNVTFRCDPISEHNRLYWYRQTLGQGPEFLTYFQNEAQLEKSRLLSDRFSAERPKGSFSTLEIQRTEQGDSAMYLCASSLAGGIDEAFFGQGTRLTVV.

The chain recombines TRBV4-3 with TRBJ1-1; no reliable D call. The germline CDR1 and CDR2 sequences are LGHNA and YSLEER. The V gene lost 0 bases and the J gene lost 5 bases, with 13 bases spanning the gap. The CDR3 is 15 amino acids. This CDR3 is CASSQDGKGGTEAFF. The CDR3 nucleotides are TGCGCCAGCAGCCAAGATGGCAAGGGTGGTACTGAAGCTTTCTTT.

The rearrangement joins TRBV7-2 to TRBJ2-7, with D unclear. The CDR3 has 14 residues. Trimming cost V 5 bases and J 1 base, with 12 bases left between them. Germline loops: CDR1 SGHTA, CDR2 FQGNSA. The CDR3 loop is CASSVSSFSYEQYF. The CDR3 DNA follows: TGTGCCAGCAGCGTATCCTCGTTTTCCTACGAGCAGTACTTC.